This T cell receptor (beta chain) was sequenced for a study of blood T cells in healthy people across ages. PCR was performed a second time for about 6 to 11 cycles using a sample-barcoded 5' primer and a J-beta primer mix. All samples yielded 2.5 million or more CDR3-containing paired-end reads. A single record per CDR3 protein comes from TCRdb applying MiXCR to the 5' RACE reads. The table shows fewer than 1,200,000 distinct CDR3 sequences, with roughly a quarter occurring only once. This clonotype turned up a few times. This CDR3 region has 15 residues. CDR1 is LGHNA, CDR2 YSLEER, per germline. Donors each provided 9.5 to 10 milliliters of peripheral blood. These same records also appear under a second study, on T cells of mothers and their children. That report notes: The yield was over 8 million TCR beta CDR3 reads from each mother and a few million from each child. The effect of thymic selection on TCR recombination output is similar between related and unrelated pairs.

The source of this sequence is a girl between 2 and 10 years old in good health. This rearrangement joins TRBV4-3 to TRBJ2-5; no clear D. Near its end, the DNA agrees better with TRBJ2-7, so the J call may be wrong. Sample: blood. CDR3 region: CASSQDRGLSYEQYF. The CDR3 DNA is TGCGCCAGCAGCCAAGATCGTGGGCTCTCCTACGAGCAGTACTTC.